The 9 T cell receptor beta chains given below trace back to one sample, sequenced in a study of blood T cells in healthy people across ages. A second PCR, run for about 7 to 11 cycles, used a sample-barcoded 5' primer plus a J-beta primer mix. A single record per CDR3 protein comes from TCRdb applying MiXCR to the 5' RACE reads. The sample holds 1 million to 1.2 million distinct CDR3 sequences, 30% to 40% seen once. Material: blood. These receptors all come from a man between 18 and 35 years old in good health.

In DNA form, the CDR3 reads TGCGCCAGCAGCTTGGCCTACAGGGAGGATGAAGCTTTCTTT. It encodes CASSLAYREDEAFF. The rearrangement uses TRBV5-1 and TRBJ1-1; possible D gene TRBD1, 6 bases. CDR3 length: 14 amino acids. Germline CDR1 SGHRS, CDR2 YFSETQ. V was shortened by 0 bases and J by 7 bases, with 13 bases between the two germline ends.

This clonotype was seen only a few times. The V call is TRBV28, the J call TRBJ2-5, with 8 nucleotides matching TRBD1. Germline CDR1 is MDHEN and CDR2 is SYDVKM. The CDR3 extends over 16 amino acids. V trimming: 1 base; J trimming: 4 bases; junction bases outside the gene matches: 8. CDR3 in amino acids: CASSLFPDRAAETQYF. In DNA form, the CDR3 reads TGTGCCAGCAGTTTATTCCCGGACAGGGCGGCAGAGACCCAGTACTTC. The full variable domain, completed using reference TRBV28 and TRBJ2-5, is DVKVTQSSRYLVKRTGEKVFLECVQDMDHENMFWYRQDPGLGLRLIYFSYDVKMKEKGDIPEGYSVSREKKERFSLILESASTNQTSMYLCASSLFPDRAAETQYFGPGTRLLVL.

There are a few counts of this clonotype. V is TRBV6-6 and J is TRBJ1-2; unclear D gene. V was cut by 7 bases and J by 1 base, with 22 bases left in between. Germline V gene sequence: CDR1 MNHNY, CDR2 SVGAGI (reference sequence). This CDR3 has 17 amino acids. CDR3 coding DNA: TGTGCCAGCACTTCAACACCATTCCTAGACTTTAACTATGGCTACACCTTC. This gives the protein CASTSTPFLDFNYGYTF.

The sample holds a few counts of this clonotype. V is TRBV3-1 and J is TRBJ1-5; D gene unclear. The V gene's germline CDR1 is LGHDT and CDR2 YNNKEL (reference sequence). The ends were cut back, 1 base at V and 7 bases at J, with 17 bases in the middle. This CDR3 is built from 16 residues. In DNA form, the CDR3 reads TGTGCCAGCAGCCAAGGGGTTGGAACATATCGACAGCCCCAGCATTTT. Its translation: CASSQGVGTYRQPQHF.

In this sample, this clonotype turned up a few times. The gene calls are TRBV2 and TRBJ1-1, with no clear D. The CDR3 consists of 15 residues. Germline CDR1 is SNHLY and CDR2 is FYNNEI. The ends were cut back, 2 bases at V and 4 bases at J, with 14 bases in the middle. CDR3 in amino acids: CASSEYMSAGTEAFF. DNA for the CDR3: TGTGCCAGCAGTGAATATATGTCTGCGGGCACTGAAGCTTTCTTT.

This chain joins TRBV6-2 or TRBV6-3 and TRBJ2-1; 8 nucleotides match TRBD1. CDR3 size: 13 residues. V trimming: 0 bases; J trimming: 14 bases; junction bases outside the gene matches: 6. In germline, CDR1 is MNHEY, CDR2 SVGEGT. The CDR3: CASSYSIDRGEFF. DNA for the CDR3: TGTGCCAGCAGTTACTCGATAGACAGGGGCGAGTTCTTC.

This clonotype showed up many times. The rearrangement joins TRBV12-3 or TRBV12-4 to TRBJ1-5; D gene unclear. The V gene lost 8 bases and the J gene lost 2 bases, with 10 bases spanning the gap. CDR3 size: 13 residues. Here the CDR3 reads CASSQRGNQPQHF. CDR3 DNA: TGTGCCAGCTCTCAAAGGGGCAATCAGCCCCAGCATTTT.

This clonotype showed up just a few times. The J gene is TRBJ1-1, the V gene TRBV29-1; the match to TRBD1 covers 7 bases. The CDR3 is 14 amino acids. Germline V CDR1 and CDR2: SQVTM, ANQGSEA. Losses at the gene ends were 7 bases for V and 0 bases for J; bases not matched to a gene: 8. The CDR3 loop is CSAKGQRMNTEAFF. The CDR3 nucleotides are TGCAGCGCAAAGGGACAGAGAATGAACACTGAAGCTTTCTTT.

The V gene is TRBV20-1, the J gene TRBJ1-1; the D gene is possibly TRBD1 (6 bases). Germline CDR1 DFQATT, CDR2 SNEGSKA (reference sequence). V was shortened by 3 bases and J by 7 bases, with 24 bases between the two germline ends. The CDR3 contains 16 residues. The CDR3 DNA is TGCAGTGCTAGGTTCGGGGGCGGCCCCCAACGCCATGAAGCTTTCTTT. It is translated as CSARFGGGPQRHEAFF.